Detailed here is one T cell receptor (beta chain). CDR3 length equals 13 residues. Germline CDR1 reads MNHEY; CDR2 reads SVGAGI. With 2 bases removed from V and 5 bases from J, the gap between germline ends came to 9 bases. These data belong to a study of blood T cell repertoires in COVID-19. Assay used: immunoSEQ multiplex PCR; TCRdb lists only in-frame clones, some missing. This table has some 120,000 clones, around 80% appearing once. This sequence was found in a man aged 65 to 85 with acute or convalescent COVID-19. Sequenced sample: peripheral blood. The rearrangement uses TRBV6-5 and TRBJ1-1, with D possibly being TRBD1 (5 bases). CDR3 sequence (DNA): TGTGCCAGCAGTTACGAGGGGAGGACTGAAGCTTTCTTT. Its protein is CASSYEGRTEAFF.